This T cell receptor beta chain was recorded in a study of T-cell memory formation after mild COVID-19 listed by TCRdb under 2021. With regard to the full study: Most TCR sequence clusters were specific to one of the two donors. Longitudinal TCRalpha and TCRbeta repertoire sequencing tracked T-cell clones expanding and contracting after mild COVID-19 in two donors. The cohort comprised two young, previously healthy adult volunteers, one female and one male. Points the paper makes about the study in general: Clones contracting from day 15 to 85 had balanced CD4/CD8 phenotypes, while a second wave expanding from day 15 to 37 was biased towards CD4+. The detection of some responding clones in pre-infection memory suggests that pre-existing cross-reactive memory T cells joined the SARS-CoV-2 response. The study covered only a couple of mild cases, and larger cohorts including severe cases with pre-infection samples were considered necessary. Contracting CD4+ clones turned up mainly in the CM and EM memory subsets, whereas EMRA was where CD8+ clones were enriched. Whether the second-wave clones peaking on day 37 were SARS-CoV-2 specific was not confirmed.

Ficoll-Paque density gradient centrifugation was the method used to isolate PBMCs. The sequencing machine was an Illumina NovaSeq 6000. TCRalpha and TCRbeta cDNA libraries were constructed by 5'RACE with constant-segment primers, with sample barcodes and unique molecular identifiers being introduced. Trizol reagent was used to extract RNA from every sample. Amplification of the libraries took two PCR steps, and the second step added a second sample barcode plus Illumina TruSeq adapters. The libraries were sequenced on an Illumina NovaSeq using 2 x 150 bp paired-end reads. The authors processed their data as follows. Reads were demultiplexed and collapsed into UMI-guided consensus sequences with migec v1.2.7. With mixcr v2.1.11, UMI consensuses were aligned to TRA and TRB V and J templates and assembled into clonotypes. Expanded or contracted clonotypes were those called significant by both edgeR and NoisET, with noise models trained on biological replicates. edgeR calls used a false discovery rate-adjusted p below 0.01 and a log2 fold-change threshold of 1. As an exploratory analysis of dynamics, PCA with hierarchical clustering was applied to max-normalized trajectories of the 1000 most abundant clonotypes. Each responding clone was given a CD4 or CD8 phenotype based on the CD4+ and CD8+ repertoires, which had been sequenced separately. TCRdb reprocessed the public reads (quality trimming at Q25 with fastp, clone calling with MiXCR) and kept in-frame beta chains. For every CDR3 protein sequence, its rows merge into one entry that carries the most common genes and DNA. These V and J calls are TCRdb output, not the study's own analysis. Here the sample has approximately 560,000 distinct CDR3 sequences; approximately 15% occur a single time. The ten largest clonotypes hold roughly 8.2% of the sample.

Regarding this clonotype: Its antigen remains undetermined. Nothing much larger sits one base from this clone, and base qualities are not available.

The TCR originated in an adult woman who had mild COVID-19 (a few samples of this study predate the infection). The sample titles of this study are shuffled in the database, so cell type and time point are left out; the donor was told from shared clones. Input material: PBMCs or a T cell subset sorted from them (not recorded which).

CDR3 loop: CASHDRSSGNTIYF. The DNA sequence reads TGCGCCAGCCACGACAGGAGCTCTGGAAACACCATATATTTT. This receptor chain uses TRBV5-1 and TRBJ1-3; 6 matching bases give a weak D call of TRBD1. The CDR3 has 14 amino acids, counting the end cysteine and phenylalanine. The CDR3 DNA has 42 bases and is translated from base 1. Deletion took 7 bases off V and 0 bases off J, with a span of 11 bases between the germline ends. CDR1 SGHRS and CDR2 YFSETQ were looked up in the germline V gene.